This T cell receptor (beta chain) is drawn from a study of patients and donors after allogeneic stem cell transplantation. Looked up from germline, CDR1 is MDHEN and CDR2 is SYDVKM. V gave up 4 bases and J gave up 4 bases; unmatched junction bases: 5. The CDR3 runs 15 residues. This clonotype was observed many times. TCRdb processed the RT-PCR reads anew with MiXCR; each CDR3 protein has one entry. The sample holds 28,000 or so distinct CDR3 sequences, around 7% seen once. Sequencing was done on a sample of blood, either unsorted or a sorted T cell fraction (not recorded which). This chain uses TRBV28 with TRBJ2-7, with 12 nucleotides matching TRBD2. The sequence came from a human donor who was either an allogeneic HSCT recipient or a stem cell or donor lymphocyte infusion donor (not recorded which). It is not recorded whose cells these are; they may come from a transplant donor. CDR3 nucleotide sequence: TGTGCCAGCAGTTCTAGCGGGAGGGCCGGATACGAGCAGTACTTC. Translation gives CASSSSGRAGYEQYF.